These 20 T cell receptor beta chains were sequenced from one sample in a study of CXCR3-negative and CXCR3-positive naive CD8 T cells. Overall study findings and caveats: CXCR3-positive naive cells carried more hydrophobic TRB CDR3s than CXCR3-negative ones.

No antigen is known for these receptors. The libraries of TRB cDNA were constructed through 5' RACE using UMI labels. Following a re-call of the 5' RACE reads, TCRdb has one entry per CDR3 protein and lacks DNA. The sample is made up of some 5,900 distinct CDR3 sequences, and the top ten hold approximately 1.5% of it. Material: naive CXCR3+ CD8+ T cells from blood. Regarding subset: CD45RO-CCR7+CD27+CD95- naive CD8+ T cells expressing CXCR3 (TNR3+). These TCRs come from a human donor in good health. Some clones in this sample may be carry-over from other donors' samples.

V usage is TRBV19 and J usage is TRBJ2-7. This CDR3 is built from 15 residues. The V gene's germline CDR1 is LNHDA and CDR2 SQIVND (reference sequence). The CDR3 loop reads CASSIGEGVSYEQYF.

This clonotype ranks as medium-sized in terms of frequency. Here the CDR3 reads CASSVVAGDYNEQFF. This rearrangement joins TRBV7-2 to TRBJ2-1; no DNA is available, so the TRBD2 call from TCRdb remains unchecked. This CDR3 has 15 amino acids. From germline, CDR1 is SGHTA and CDR2 FQGNSA. Drawing the rest from reference TRBV7-2 and TRBJ2-1, the complete variable domain is GAGVSQSPSNKVTEKGKDVELRCDPISGHTALYWYRQSLGQGLEFLIYFQGNSAPDKSGLPSDRFSAERTGGSVSTLTIQRTQQEDSAVYLCASSVVAGDYNEQFFGPGTRLTVL.

By frequency, this clonotype is medium-sized. The chain uses TRBV20-1 and TRBJ2-7. The CDR3 loop spans 13 amino acids. Germline V gene data show CDR1 as DFQATT and CDR2 as SNEGSKA (reference sequence). This CDR3 is CSAREAWAYEQYF.

This chain uses TRBV5-5 with TRBJ2-5. The CDR3 length is 12 residues. Germline V CDR1 and CDR2: SGHKS, YYEKEE (reference sequence). The CDR3 reads CASSLAITDQYF.

Its frequency marks this clonotype as medium-sized. This chain joins TRBV6-5 and TRBJ2-3; the TRBD1 assignment by TCRdb is unverifiable without DNA. The CDR3 covers 16 residues. Germline V lookup: CDR1 MNHEY, CDR2 SVGAGI. The CDR3 is CASRTSGTRSTDTQYF.

The rearrangement links TRBV11-1 to TRBJ2-3; TCRdb proposes TRBD2, but this gene call is untestable without DNA. The germline V gene has CDR1 SGHAT and CDR2 FQDESV (reference sequence). This CDR3 has 13 amino acids. CDR3 in amino acids: CASSSGLEDTQYF.

This chain uses TRBV20-1 with TRBJ1-1. The germline V gene encodes CDR1 DFQATT and CDR2 SNEGSKA (reference sequence). This CDR3 region has 15 residues. This chain's CDR3 is CSARDLGLSNTEAFF.

The CDR3: CASSVVPYNEQFF. The genes are TRBV9 and TRBJ2-1. Germline CDR1 SGDLS, CDR2 YYNGEE. The CDR3 consists of 13 residues.

This chain uses TRBV11-2 with TRBJ2-3. The germline CDR1 and CDR2 sequences are SGHAT and FQNNGV. The CDR3 spans 14 residues. The CDR3 reads CASSATLSTDTQYF.

The chain employs TRBV6-2 or TRBV6-3 and TRBJ2-3; there is no DNA to check the TCRdb D call of TRBD1. CDR3 size: 15 residues. CDR1 is MNHEY, CDR2 SVGEGT, per germline. CDR3 residues: CASSPGDRAADAQYF.

By frequency, this clonotype is medium-sized (0.01 to 0.1%). The V gene is TRBV27, the J gene TRBJ1-1; no DNA is available, so the TRBD1 call from TCRdb remains unchecked. The CDR3 runs to 15 residues. Germline V gene data show CDR1 as MNHEY and CDR2 as SMNVEV (reference sequence). The CDR3 loop reads CASSTSGTVGTEAFF.

The chain employs TRBV11-2 and TRBJ2-7. The germline gives CDR1 SGHAT, CDR2 FQNNGV. The CDR3 covers 11 residues. CDR3 sequence: CASSLIHEQYF. Using reference TRBV11-2 and TRBJ2-7 for the parts outside the CDR3, the full variable domain is EAGVAQSPRYKIIEKRQSVAFWCNPISGHATLYWYQQILGQGPKLLIQFQNNGVVDDSQLPKDRFSAERLKGVDSTLKIQPAKLEDSAVYLCASSLIHEQYFGPGTRLTVT.

By frequency, this clonotype is large (0.1 to 1%). This sequence joins TRBV15 and TRBJ1-5. Germline CDR1 and CDR2: LNHNV and YYDKDF (reference sequence). This CDR3 comprises 13 residues. The CDR3 loop reads CATMGPEDQPQHF.

The V call is TRBV18, the J call TRBJ2-7; TCRdb calls TRBD1, which cannot be checked without DNA. From germline, CDR1 is KGHSH and CDR2 LQKENI. This CDR3 is built from 15 residues. The CDR3 sequence is CASSPDWGAGYAQYF.

According to its frequency, this clonotype is medium-sized. J is TRBJ2-5 and V is TRBV10-3; the D call from TCRdb, TRBD2, cannot be confirmed without DNA. This CDR3 region has 18 residues. The germline CDR1 and CDR2 sequences are ENHRY and SYGVKD. CDR3 sequence reads: CAISDPGLAGEGGETQYF.

This clonotype counts as medium-sized by frequency. The chain recombines TRBV25-1 with TRBJ2-1. The CDR3 runs to 13 residues. Germline CDR1 reads MGHDK; CDR2 reads SYGVNS. The CDR3 region is CASSEAWGDEQFF.

The rearrangement joins TRBV29-1 to TRBJ2-7. The CDR3 is 13 amino acids. From germline, CDR1 is SQVTM and CDR2 ANQGSEA. CDR3 protein: CSVEWGSSYEQYF.

This clonotype is deemed medium-sized (0.01 to 0.1%) by its frequency. This chain links TRBV19 with TRBJ2-1; TCRdb returns TRBD2, unconfirmable since there is no DNA. The CDR3 is made up of 16 amino acids. Germline V gives CDR1 LNHDA, CDR2 SQIVND (reference sequence). CDR3 residues: CASSSSTSGRADEQFF.

The chain recombines TRBV7-3 with TRBJ1-1; as DNA is missing, the TRBD1 call by TCRdb cannot be tested. The length of the CDR3 is 15 residues. The germline gives CDR1 SGHTA, CDR2 FQGTGA. The CDR3 reads CASSPTGLMNTEAFF.

The rearrangement uses TRBV12-3 or TRBV12-4 and TRBJ1-4; TCRdb returns TRBD1, unconfirmable since there is no DNA. This CDR3 is 15 amino acids long. The CDR3 reads CASSLVGQGYEKLFF.